The 29 T cell receptor beta chains reported below all come from one sample, sequenced in a study of T-cell memory formation after mild COVID-19. TCRdb re-called the 5' RACE reads through MiXCR, storing one row per CDR3 protein. The table lists under 300,000 distinct CDR3 sequences, 8% to 10% of them singletons, with about 20% in the top ten. The source material was PBMCs or a T cell subset sorted from them (not recorded which). These receptors were taken from a man younger than 30 who had mild COVID-19 (a few samples of this study predate the infection). Cell type and time point are not known.

This chain joins TRBV5-1 and TRBJ1-1; D is possibly TRBD1 (5 bases). Germline-derived CDR1 and CDR2 are SGHRS and YFSETQ. V lost 2 bases, J lost 3 bases, and 11 bases lay in between. The length of the CDR3 is 14 residues. CDR3: CASSFGGAYTEAFF. DNA for the CDR3: TGCGCCAGCAGCTTTGGGGGTGCGTACACTGAAGCTTTCTTT.

This clonotype was counted many times. The chain carries TRBV7-9 and TRBJ2-1, with a weak D call TRBD2 (6 bases). The CDR3 length is 15 residues. V dropped 6 bases and J dropped 5 bases, with 17 bases sitting between them. Germline lookup yields CDR1 SEHNR and CDR2 FQNEAQ (reference sequence). The CDR3 nucleotides are TGTGCCAGCAGTTCAGTTACAACGGGAGACAATGAGCAGTTCTTC. Translated: CASSSVTTGDNEQFF.

The V gene is TRBV15, the J gene TRBJ2-3; D uncertain. V lost 3 bases and J 1 base, leaving 14 bases between the germline ends. The germline V gene has CDR1 LNHNV and CDR2 YYDKDF (reference sequence). The CDR3 extends over 16 amino acids. This CDR3 is CATSSPTPAGTDTQYF. CDR3 coding DNA: TGTGCCACCAGCAGCCCGACCCCCGCGGGCACAGATACGCAGTATTTT.

The V and J genes are TRBV24-1 and TRBJ1-1; weak D call: TRBD1 (5 bases). The CDR3 is 13 residues long. V was shortened by 4 bases and J by 7 bases, with 12 bases between the two germline ends. CDR1 KGHDR and CDR2 SFDVKD come from the germline V gene. CDR3 sequence reads: CATSDSGTFEAFF. The CDR3 DNA is TGTGCCACCAGTGACTCCGGGACGTTTGAAGCTTTCTTT.

The chain combines TRBV7-2 with TRBJ2-3, with 9 bases aligning to TRBD2. Germline V gene data show CDR1 as SGHTA and CDR2 as FQGNSA. V lost 6 bases to trimming and J lost 2 bases; unmatched junction nucleotides: 12. This CDR3 has 17 residues. CDR3 amino acids: CASSSPLAGMDTDTQYF. The CDR3 bases are TGTGCCAGCAGTTCCCCACTAGCGGGCATGGACACAGATACGCAGTATTTT.

The chain is built from TRBV27 and TRBJ2-7, with D perhaps given as TRBD1 or TRBD2 (5 bases each). CDR3 length: 14 amino acids. V was shortened by 4 bases and J by 4 bases, with 14 bases between the two germline ends. The germline CDR1 and CDR2 sequences are MNHEY and SMNVEV (reference sequence). For the CDR3, the DNA is TGTGCCAGCAGTTCCGTTTTTGAGGGGTACGAGCAGTACGTC. It yields the protein CASSSVFEGYEQYV.

This rearrangement joins TRBV10-3 to TRBJ2-2; 12 bases fit TRBD2. Germline values: CDR1 ENHRY, CDR2 SYGVKD. The CDR3 spans 17 residues. The V segment lost 3 bases and the J segment 5 bases; nucleotides outside the gene matches: 7. For the CDR3, the DNA is TGTGCCATCAGTGACGTATCTAGCGGGGGGGCGACCGGGGAGCTGTTTTTT. Amino acids: CAISDVSSGGATGELFF.

This clonotype has more than one count but fewer than ten. This chain links TRBV10-3 with TRBJ1-4; possibly TRBD1 for D (6 bases). CDR3 length: 15 residues. Germline values: CDR1 ENHRY, CDR2 SYGVKD. Trimming took off 6 bases at V and 6 bases at J, with 17 bases between the two ends. DNA of the CDR3: TGTGCCATCAGCCGTACCGGGACATTAGATGAAAAACTGTTTTTT. Protein product: CAISRTGTLDEKLFF.

This clonotype was found many times. This sequence joins TRBV4-1 and TRBJ2-1, with 7 nucleotides matching TRBD1. Germline trimming cut 2 bases from V and 6 bases from J; bases unmatched to any gene: 13. Looked up from germline, CDR1 is MGHRA and CDR2 is YSYEKL. The CDR3 extends over 17 amino acids. The CDR3 DNA follows: TGCGCCAGCAGCCAAACGCGAAACAGGGGTGAGGGCAATGAGCAGTTCTTC. This sequence encodes CASSQTRNRGEGNEQFF.

The V and J genes are TRBV4-1 and TRBJ2-3; no definite D call. The germline V and J ends were trimmed by 2 bases and 2 bases, with 20 bases remaining between them. The CDR3 has 18 amino acids. Germline CDR1 reads MGHRA; CDR2 reads YSYEKL. CDR3 coding DNA: TGCGCCAGCAGCCAACGCGATCTAGAGGCGGTGATCACAGATACGCAGTATTTT. Its protein is CASSQRDLEAVITDTQYF.

This clonotype was recorded a few times. The rearrangement links TRBV6-2 or TRBV6-3 to TRBJ2-1; the match to TRBD2 covers 12 bases. Germline V gene sequence: CDR1 MNHEY, CDR2 SVGEGT. This CDR3 has 15 residues. The V segment lost 3 bases and the J segment 8 bases; nucleotides outside the gene matches: 5. This CDR3 reads CASSYLASGGDEQFF. The CDR3 nucleotides are TGTGCCAGCAGTTATCTGGCTAGCGGGGGGGATGAGCAGTTCTTC.

This clonotype came up a few times. CDR3 sequence: CASSMTGPAGESKNIQYF. In DNA, the CDR3 is TGTGCCAGTAGTATGACTGGCCCGGCGGGTGAATCCAAAAACATTCAGTACTTC. The chain couples TRBV19 to TRBJ2-4, with a possible D match to TRBD2 (5 bases). Germline V gene data show CDR1 as LNHDA and CDR2 as SQIVND (reference sequence). V lost 3 bases, J lost 2 bases, and 20 bases lay in between. This CDR3 spans 18 amino acids.

Only a few counts were recorded for this clonotype. The chain combines TRBV4-2 with TRBJ2-1; possibly TRBD2 for D (5 bases). The CDR3 totals 18 residues. Trimming pared 5 bases from V and 0 bases from J, leaving 20 bases between. Germline V gene data show CDR1 as LGHNA and CDR2 as YNFKEQ. CDR3: CASSSAQTAVISYNEQFF. As DNA, the CDR3 is TGTGCCAGCAGCTCCGCTCAAACAGCGGTGATCTCCTACAATGAGCAGTTCTTC.

V and J are TRBV20-1 and TRBJ1-5, with a tentative D call TRBD1 (5 bases). Germline values: CDR1 DFQATT, CDR2 SNEGSKA (reference sequence). This CDR3 region has 14 residues. The germline V and J ends were trimmed by 1 base and 5 bases, with 12 bases remaining between them. The CDR3: CSARVGVSYQPQHF. The CDR3 bases are TGCAGTGCTAGAGTGGGGGTCTCCTATCAGCCCCAGCATTTT.

The V gene is TRBV7-6, the J gene TRBJ2-5; D remains unclear. Deletions cut 5 bases from V and 3 bases from J, with 7 bases between. The CDR3 length is 12 residues. Germline CDR1 is SGHVS and CDR2 is FNYEAQ. The CDR3 loop is CASSDLKETQYF. The CDR3 nucleotides are TGTGCCAGCAGCGACCTCAAAGAGACCCAGTACTTC.

This clonotype occurred a few times. The chain is built from TRBV27 and TRBJ2-5; 11 bases agree with TRBD2. Germline CDR1 and CDR2: MNHEY and SMNVEV (reference sequence). CDR3 size: 14 residues. V lost 3 bases, J lost 9 bases, and 6 bases stayed unmatched. The CDR3 reads CASSLISGGASQYF. The CDR3 DNA follows: TGTGCCAGCAGTTTGATTAGCGGGGGGGCGTCCCAGTACTTC.

This clonotype was seen only a few times. This chain uses TRBV7-2 with TRBJ2-7; D is undetermined. This CDR3 region has 14 residues. V dropped 0 bases and J dropped 4 bases, with 10 bases sitting between them. Germline lookup yields CDR1 SGHTA and CDR2 FQGNSA. In DNA form, the CDR3 reads TGTGCCAGCAGCTTAGCCTTGACAATGTACGAGCAGTACTTC. Amino acids: CASSLALTMYEQYF.

Only a few counts were recorded for this clonotype. V gene TRBV9 combines with J gene TRBJ1-1; tentative D call: TRBD1 (6 bases). Between the trimmed V and J ends, which lost 0 bases and 8 bases, there was a span of 8 bases. This CDR3 is built from 12 residues. Per the germline V gene, CDR1 is SGDLS and CDR2 is YYNGEE. CDR3 sequence reads: CASSVAQGEAFF. The CDR3 nucleotides are TGTGCCAGCAGCGTAGCACAGGGAGAAGCTTTCTTT.

The chain combines TRBV12-3 or TRBV12-4 with TRBJ2-4; D might be TRBD2 (6 bases). The CDR3 covers 12 residues. Trimming stripped 7 bases from V and 8 bases from J, with 12 bases between. CDR3 DNA: TGTGCCAGCACTGTCGGGGGACACATTCAGTACTTC. It codes for CASTVGGHIQYF.

CDR3 bases: TGTGCCAGCAGCGCAGGGACTAGCGCGGCCGGGGAGCTGTTTTTT. Encoded protein: CASSAGTSAAGELFF. V is TRBV9 and J is TRBJ2-2; 10 bases map to TRBD2. V gave up 3 bases and J gave up 6 bases; unmatched junction bases: 5. The CDR3 totals 15 residues. CDR1 and CDR2 from the germline V gene are SGDLS and YYNGEE.

This clonotype was seen a handful of times. The rearrangement joins TRBV24-1 to TRBJ2-6; D gene unclear. This CDR3 comprises 15 residues. The V gene lost 4 bases and the J gene lost 0 bases, with 6 bases spanning the gap. Looked up from germline, CDR1 is KGHDR and CDR2 is SFDVKD. CDR3 nucleotides: TGTGCCACCAGTGAAATCAGCTCTGGGGCCAACGTCCTGACTTTC. Its protein product is CATSEISSGANVLTF.

This clonotype has a count of ten or more. The chain joins TRBV7-2 to TRBJ2-5; D gene uncertain. The germline gives CDR1 SGHTA, CDR2 FQGNSA. V was trimmed by 5 bases and J by 0 bases, leaving 13 bases between them. The CDR3 is 15 amino acids. This chain's CDR3 is CASSLYVDYQETQYF. CDR3 DNA: TGTGCCAGCAGCCTCTATGTAGACTACCAAGAGACCCAGTACTTC.

This sequence joins TRBV28 and TRBJ2-1; D uncertain. CDR1 and CDR2 from the germline V gene are MDHEN and SYDVKM. The CDR3 sequence is 16 residues long. Trimming shortened V by 4 bases and J by 0 bases, and 13 bases separated the two germline ends. The CDR3 is CASSSLPGRSYNEQFF. CDR3 nucleotides: TGTGCCAGCAGTTCCCTGCCGGGCCGCTCCTACAATGAGCAGTTCTTC. The variable domain in full, completed from reference TRBV28 and TRBJ2-1, reads DVKVTQSSRYLVKRTGEKVFLECVQDMDHENMFWYRQDPGLGLRLIYFSYDVKMKEKGDIPEGYSVSREKKERFSLILESASTNQTSMYLCASSSLPGRSYNEQFFGPGTRLTVL.

This clonotype was recorded a few times. The V call is TRBV25-1, the J call TRBJ2-7; D gene uncertain. Trimming left V 8 bases short and J 2 bases short, with 13 bases between. The CDR3 has 13 amino acids. Germline lookup yields CDR1 MGHDK and CDR2 SYGVNS. CDR3 residues: CASLGRMAYEQYV. DNA of the CDR3: TGTGCCAGCCTTGGACGGATGGCCTACGAGCAGTACGTC.

This clonotype was detected many times. The genes are TRBV5-1 and TRBJ1-6; D not resolved. CDR1 is SGHRS, CDR2 YFSETQ, per germline. The CDR3 contains 13 residues. V shed 0 bases and J shed 10 bases, with 8 bases lying between them. CDR3 sequence (DNA): TGCGCCAGCAGCTTGGGACATTCGTCACCCCTCCACTTT. Encoded protein: CASSLGHSSPLHF.

The chain links TRBV7-9 to TRBJ2-7, with 9 bases matching TRBD1. Trimming removed 6 bases from V and 5 bases from J; junction bases left unmatched: 11. The germline V gene has CDR1 SEHNR and CDR2 FQNEAQ (reference sequence). This CDR3 has 15 residues. CDR3 bases: TGTGCCAGCAGACCCCGGACAGGGGCCGCCCACGAGCAGTACTTC. This sequence encodes CASRPRTGAAHEQYF.

The sample holds a few counts of this clonotype. The chain combines TRBV6-5 with TRBJ2-5, with 7 bases fitting TRBD1. Trimming took 7 bases from V and 5 from J; bases not matched to a gene: 7. The CDR3 covers 13 residues. Germline V gene sequence: CDR1 MNHEY, CDR2 SVGAGI. The CDR3: CASMRQGRETQYF. The CDR3 DNA reads TGTGCCAGCATGAGACAGGGCAGGGAGACCCAGTACTTC.

This clonotype was observed a few times. V usage is TRBV6-5 and J usage is TRBJ1-6; TRBD1 aligns across 7 bases. The CDR3 extends over 14 amino acids. CDR1 and CDR2 from the germline V gene are MNHEY and SVGAGI. After removal of 8 bases from V and 8 bases from J, the junction contained 9 bases not matched to a gene. The CDR3 DNA sequence: TGTGCCAGCGGGGCCCCAGGGGGTGATTCACCCCTCCACTTT. Translated, it gives CASGAPGGDSPLHF.

This clonotype was found a few times. This chain links TRBV7-9 with TRBJ2-5; 13 nucleotides align to TRBD2. There are 17 residues in the CDR3. CDR1 and CDR2 from the germline V gene are SEHNR and FQNEAQ (reference sequence). V lost 5 bases and J lost 6; bases outside the gene matches: 12. The chain's CDR3 is CASSLGTSGVGHQTQYF. CDR3 nucleotides: TGTGCCAGCAGCCTCGGGACTAGCGGGGTAGGCCACCAGACCCAGTACTTC.